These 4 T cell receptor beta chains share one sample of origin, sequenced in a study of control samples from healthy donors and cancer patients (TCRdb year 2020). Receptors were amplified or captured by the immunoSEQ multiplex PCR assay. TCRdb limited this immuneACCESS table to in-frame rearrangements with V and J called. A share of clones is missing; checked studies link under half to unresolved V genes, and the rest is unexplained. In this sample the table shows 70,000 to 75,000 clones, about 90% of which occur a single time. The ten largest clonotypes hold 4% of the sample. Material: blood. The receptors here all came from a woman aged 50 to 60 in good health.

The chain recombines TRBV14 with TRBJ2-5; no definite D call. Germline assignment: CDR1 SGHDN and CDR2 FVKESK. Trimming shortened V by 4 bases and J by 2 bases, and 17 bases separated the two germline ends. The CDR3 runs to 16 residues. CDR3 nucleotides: TGTGCCAGCAGCCCACCTTTTAATCGGCTACAAGAGACCCAGTACTTC. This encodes CASSPPFNRLQETQYF.

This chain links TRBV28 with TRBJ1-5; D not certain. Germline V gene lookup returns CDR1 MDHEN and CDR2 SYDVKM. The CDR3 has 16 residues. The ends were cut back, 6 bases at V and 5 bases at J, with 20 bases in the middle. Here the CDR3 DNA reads TGTGCCAGCAGCTTGAACGGTGTAGGGTGGGATCAGCCCCAGCATTTT. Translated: CASSLNGVGWDQPQHF.

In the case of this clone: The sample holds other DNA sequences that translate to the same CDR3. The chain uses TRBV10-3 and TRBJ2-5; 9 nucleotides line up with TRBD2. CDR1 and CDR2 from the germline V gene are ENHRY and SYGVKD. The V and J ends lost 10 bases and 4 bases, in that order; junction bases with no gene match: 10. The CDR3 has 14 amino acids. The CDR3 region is CATGAGGGGETQYF. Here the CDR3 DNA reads TGTGCCACGGGGGCGGGAGGGGGTGGAGAGACCCAGTACTTC.

CDR3 DNA: TGTGCCAGCAGCCCCGGGGTCTATGGCTACACCTTC. It translates to CASSPGVYGYTF. The chain uses TRBV14 and TRBJ1-2; D is undetermined. V shed 4 bases and J shed 4 bases, with 7 bases lying between them. CDR3 length equals 12 residues. Germline CDR1 and CDR2: SGHDN and FVKESK.